The present T cell receptor (beta chain) was sequenced within a study of vaccination effects on CD4 cells after COVID-19. As concerns this clone: Its target is not known.

Viral peptide pool expansion of antigen-specific CD4+ T cells preceded sequencing in the ViraFEST assay. Isolating CD4+ T cells followed approximately 10 days of culture. Negative nucleocapsid antibody tests before and after vaccination confirmed no previous SARS-CoV-2 infection. Sequencing used immunoSEQ multiplex PCR; TCRdb keeps in-frame clones, though not all of them. The data contain 55,000 to 80,000 clones, around 80% of them seen just once; the ten biggest clones take up roughly an eighth. V dropped 6 bases and J dropped 5; count of bases not matched to a gene: 12. The CDR3 has 16 amino acids. Germline CDR1 MNHEY, CDR2 SMNVEV (reference sequence).

The TCR was taken from a human donor who received a COVID-19 vaccine. The gene calls are TRBV27 and TRBJ1-5; 8 bases are a match to TRBD1. Specimen: CD4+ T cells from PBMCs cultured with SARS-CoV-2 spike peptides, collected before COVID-19 vaccination. Here the CDR3 DNA reads TGTGCCAGCAGGGCTTTTCGGGACAGGCCATATCAGCCCCAGCATTTT. This translates into CASRAFRDRPYQPQHF.